This TCR beta chain was captured in a study of PD-1 blockade in mismatch repair-deficient tumors. Across the whole study: Patients had approximately 12 mismatch repair-deficient cancer types, all previously treated and progressing. General observations from the study: Tumor-resident clones, often undetectable pretreatment in blood, expanded then contracted after pembrolizumab.

The CDR3 is 15 amino acids. In germline, CDR1 is MNHNS, CDR2 SASEGT. V was cut by 2 bases and J by 6 bases, with 13 bases left in between. The table came from immunoSEQ multiplex PCR; TCRdb's copy has only in-frame clones and leaves some out. The sample consists of over 100,000 clones, over 65% of them appearing once. PCR or immunohistochemistry showed mismatch repair deficiency in every enrolled patient. Three pembrolizumab responders had their TCRs sequenced. Of note for this clone: Antigen specificity is unknown.

The receptor was derived from an adult with mismatch repair-deficient cancer. J is TRBJ2-2 and V is TRBV6-1, with TRBD2 as a possible D gene (6 bases). This sample comprised peripheral blood, obtained 60 weeks after starting pembrolizumab. CDR3 protein: CASSEMEGRSGELFF. CDR3 nucleotide sequence: TGTGCCAGCAGTGAAATGGAGGGAAGGTCCGGGGAGCTGTTTTTT.